This T cell receptor beta chain was found in a study of cytomegalovirus exposure and HLA in healthy donors. Remarks on this clone: The junction and the germline gene differ at one end; a read error may be behind it.

Assay used: immunoSEQ multiplex PCR; TCRdb lists only in-frame clones, some missing. The sample lists just under 150,000 clones; over 80% were seen once. The sample was PBMCs. This TCR was recovered from a young man in good health and CMV-seropositive.

The CDR3 nucleotides are TGCTTCTTAGCGGGGGCCCCGGGTGAGCAGTTCTTC. It codes for CFLAGAPGEQFF. The chain links TRBV6-7 to TRBJ2-1; 9 positions match TRBD2. TRBV6-7 is flagged as an ORF with uncertain function. This CDR3 spans 12 amino acids.